This TCR beta chain came from a study of blood T cell repertoires in COVID-19 (dated by TCRdb to the early 2020s). Study-level background: Samples from collaborators originated in the United States, Italy and Spain and spanned both the acute and convalescent phases of COVID-19. The material from the prospective study consisted of cDNA or gDNA derived from T cells, B-cell-depleted T cells, or PBMCs. The dataset comprised deeply sampled blood TCRbeta repertoires from subjects exposed to, actively infected with, or recovered from COVID-19. The repertoires were released in a freely available public database meant as a resource for research on the immune response to SARS-CoV-2. The samples were drawn from two sources: the first 160 participants of the ongoing ImmuneRACE study, and 1,254 subjects contributed by 6 global collaborators. The sample metadata nearly always contained a de-identified subject ID, COVID-19 status, age in years and sex. Where HLA class I and class II types were available, the types were taken from metadata supplied by the sample provider, not from assay-based typing.

TCRbeta CDR3 regions were amplified from genomic DNA by means of the immunoSEQ Assay, a bias-controlled multiplex PCR. In the paper's pipeline: Within the assay, amplification of reference gene primers was used to estimate how many nucleated cells each sample contained. To quantify the absolute abundance of each unique TCRbeta CDR3 rearrangement, sequence reads were collapsed and filtered. Productive Simpson clonality was computed per sample as the square root of Simpson's diversity index over productive rearrangements. TCRdb stores this immuneACCESS table with in-frame sequences only. Part of the clones is absent; in the studies checked, under half of the shortfall reflects unresolved V genes, and no reason is known for the rest. V and J calls and clone size are those listed in that table; D and trimming were worked out from the DNA. The sample table shows about 190,000 clones, and roughly 80% are seen once. The ten largest clones represent approximately 3% of the sample.

The CDR3 holds 13 amino acids from the cysteine to the phenylalanine. The retained sequence is limited to the CDR3, 39 bases, with the frame set at the first base. V loses 5 bases at its end and J loses 7 bases; junction bases beyond the gene matches: 3. As regards this clone: Its antigen remains unidentified. Base qualities were left out, and no much larger clone turns up one base away.

Enrolling through a virtual design, the prospective study's participants ranged in age from roughly 18 to 89 years and lived across 20 to 30 United States geographic areas. In the prospective study, participants were assigned to cohorts based on the clinical history participants reported in a screening survey and a study questionnaire. For ImmuneRACE Cohort 3, a participant was defined as recovered based on two consecutive negative NP/OP PCR tests, clearance by a healthcare professional, or resolution of symptoms. Mobile phlebotomists in the prospective study collected whole blood, serum and a nasopharyngeal or oropharyngeal swab from every participant. Prospective study participants could optionally give additional blood draws and questionnaires over a 2-month period. Before DNA extraction, prospective study blood samples were shipped either frozen or at room temperature. Results and caveats for the whole study, not just this receptor: The amount of clinical and demographic metadata varied by source and participant and was provided uncurated.

Sequencing was performed on PBMCs or T cells enriched from blood (not recorded which). The chain uses TRBV12-3 or TRBV12-4 and TRBJ2-2, with TRBD1 identical over 8 junction bases. This receptor was taken from a woman aged 25 to 45 who had recovered from COVID-19. The sequenced DNA: TGTGCCAGCAGTGACAGGGGTGACGGGGAGCTGTTTTTT. This yields the protein CASSDRGDGELFF.